This T cell receptor (beta chain) was sequenced for a study of response to subunit inactivated influenza vaccine (dated by TCRdb to the late 2010s). Looking at the study overall: To follow how T cells responded to a trivalent subunit inactivated influenza vaccine, the researchers relied on deep quantitative profiling of the T cell receptor repertoire.

Library creation used RT-PCR. The sequencing machine was an Illumina HiSeq 2500. Through fastp at Q25 and MiXCR, TCRdb rebuilt clones from the public reads, retaining in-frame beta chains. CDR3 protein duplicates are merged, each entry listing the most common genes and DNA. The sample records 400,000 to 550,000 distinct CDR3 sequences, roughly 25% of which are singletons. Under 2.5% of the sample goes to the ten largest clones. Taken from the germline V gene, the CDR1 and CDR2 loops are SGHRS and YFSETQ. There are 14 amino acids in the CDR3, from cysteine to phenylalanine inclusive. Only CDR3 DNA is held: 42 bases, read in frame from base 1. Trimming accounts for 3 bases at V and 7 bases at J, while the number of junction bases matched to no gene is 4. On this clonotype: Its antigen is currently not known. No base quality information exists; no much larger clone differs at one position.

Overall study results and their limits: It was suggested by the authors that each seasonal influenza vaccination may recruit only a limited number of new T cells.

The sequence came from a man aged 50 or older who received an inactivated influenza vaccine. Donor details come from another sample of the same person, matched by shared clones. Source: CD4+ T cells sorted from PBMCs, taken around 5 days after vaccination. The V and J genes are TRBV5-1 and TRBJ2-1; 10 middle bases align to TRBD1. CDR3 loop: CASSSTGGWNEQFF. In nucleotides, the sequence is TGCGCCAGCAGCTCGACAGGGGGCTGGAATGAGCAGTTCTTC.